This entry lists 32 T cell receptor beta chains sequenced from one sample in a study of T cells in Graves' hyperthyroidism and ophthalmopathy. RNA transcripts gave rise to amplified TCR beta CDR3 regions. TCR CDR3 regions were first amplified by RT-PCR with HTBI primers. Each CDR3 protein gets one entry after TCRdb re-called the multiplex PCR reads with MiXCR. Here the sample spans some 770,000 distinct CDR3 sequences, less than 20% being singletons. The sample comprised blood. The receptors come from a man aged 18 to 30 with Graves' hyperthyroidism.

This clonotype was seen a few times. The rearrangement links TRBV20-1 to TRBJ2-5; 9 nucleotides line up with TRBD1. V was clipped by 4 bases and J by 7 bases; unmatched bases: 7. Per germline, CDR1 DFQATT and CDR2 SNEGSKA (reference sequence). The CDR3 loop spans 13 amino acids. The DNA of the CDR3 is TGCAGTGCTAACCGGGACAGGGCCCCGACCCAGTACTTC. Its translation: CSANRDRAPTQYF.

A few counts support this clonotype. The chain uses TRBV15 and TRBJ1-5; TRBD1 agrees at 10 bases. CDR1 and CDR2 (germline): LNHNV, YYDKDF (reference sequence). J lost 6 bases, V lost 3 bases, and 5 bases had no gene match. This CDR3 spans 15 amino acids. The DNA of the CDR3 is TGTGCCACCAGCAGGGGACAGGGGACGGGTCAGCCCCAGCATTTT. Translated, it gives CATSRGQGTGQPQHF.

The CDR3 loop reads CASSPDLGSSYNSPLHF. The CDR3 DNA follows: TGTGCCAGCAGCCCGGACCTGGGAAGCTCCTATAATTCACCCCTCCACTTT. The chain employs TRBV3-1 and TRBJ1-6; unclear D gene. The CDR3 has 17 residues. Germline-derived CDR1 and CDR2 are LGHDT and YNNKEL (reference sequence). The germline V and J ends were trimmed by 4 bases and 0 bases, with 13 bases remaining between them. Using reference TRBV3-1 and TRBJ1-6 for the parts outside the CDR3, the full variable domain is DTAVSQTPKYLVTQMGNDKSIKCEQNLGHDTMYWYKQDSKKFLKIMFSYNNKELIINETVPNRFSPKSPDKAHLNLHINSLELGDSAVYFCASSPDLGSSYNSPLHFGNGTRLTVT.

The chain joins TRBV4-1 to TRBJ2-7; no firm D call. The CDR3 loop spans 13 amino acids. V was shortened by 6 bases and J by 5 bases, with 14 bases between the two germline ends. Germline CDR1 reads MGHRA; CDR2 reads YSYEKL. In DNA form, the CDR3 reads TGCGCCAGCAGTCCGCTTCCCTTTGACGAGCAGTACTTC. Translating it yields CASSPLPFDEQYF.

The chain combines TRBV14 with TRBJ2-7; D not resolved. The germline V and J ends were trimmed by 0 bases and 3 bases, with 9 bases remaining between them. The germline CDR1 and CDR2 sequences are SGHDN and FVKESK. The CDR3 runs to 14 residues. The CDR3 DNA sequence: TGTGCCAGCAGCCAAGACAGGACCTTCTACGAGCAGTACTTC. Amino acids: CASSQDRTFYEQYF.

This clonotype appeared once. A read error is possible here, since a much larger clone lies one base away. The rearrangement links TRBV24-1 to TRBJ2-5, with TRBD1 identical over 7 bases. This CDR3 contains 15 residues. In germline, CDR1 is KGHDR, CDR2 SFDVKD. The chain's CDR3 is CAISDAGQERETQYF. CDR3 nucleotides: TGTGCCATCAGTGATGCCGGACAGGAGAGAGAGACCCAGTACTTC.

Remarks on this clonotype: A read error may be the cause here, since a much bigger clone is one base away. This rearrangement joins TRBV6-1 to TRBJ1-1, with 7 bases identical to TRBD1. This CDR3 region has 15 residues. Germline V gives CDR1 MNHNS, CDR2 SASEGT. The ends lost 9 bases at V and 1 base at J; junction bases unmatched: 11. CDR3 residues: CASSVKGASNTEAFF. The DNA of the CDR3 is TGTGCCAGTTCGGTCAAGGGGGCTTCGAACACTGAAGCTTTCTTT.

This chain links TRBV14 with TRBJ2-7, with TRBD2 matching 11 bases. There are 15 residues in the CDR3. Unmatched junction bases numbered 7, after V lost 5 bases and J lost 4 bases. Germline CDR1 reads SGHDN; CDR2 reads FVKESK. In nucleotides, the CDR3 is TGTGCCAGCAGCGAGACTAGCGGGAAGTGGTACGAGCAGTACTTC. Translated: CASSETSGKWYEQYF.

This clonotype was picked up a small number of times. The CDR3 spells CASRNPGGGEQYF. CDR3 DNA: TGTGCCAGCAGGAACCCAGGGGGAGGCGAGCAGTACTTC. V gene TRBV28 combines with J gene TRBJ2-7; TRBD1 is a possible D gene (7 bases). The CDR3 sequence is 13 residues long. The V gene's germline CDR1 is MDHEN and CDR2 SYDVKM. The V gene lost 6 bases and the J gene lost 6 bases, with 15 bases spanning the gap.

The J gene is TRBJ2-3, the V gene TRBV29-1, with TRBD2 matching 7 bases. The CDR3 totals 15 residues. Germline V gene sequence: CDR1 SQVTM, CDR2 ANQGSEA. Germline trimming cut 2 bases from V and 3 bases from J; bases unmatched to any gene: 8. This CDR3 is CSVEPVAGITDTQYF. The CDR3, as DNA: TGCAGCGTTGAACCGGTAGCGGGTATTACAGATACGCAGTATTTT.

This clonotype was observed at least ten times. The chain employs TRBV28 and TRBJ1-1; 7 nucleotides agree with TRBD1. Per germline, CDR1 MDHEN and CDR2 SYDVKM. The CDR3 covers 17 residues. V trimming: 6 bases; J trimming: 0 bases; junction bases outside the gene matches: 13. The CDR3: CASSPFRGQFMNTEAFF. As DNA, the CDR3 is TGTGCCAGCAGCCCGTTTAGGGGGCAGTTCATGAACACTGAAGCTTTCTTT.

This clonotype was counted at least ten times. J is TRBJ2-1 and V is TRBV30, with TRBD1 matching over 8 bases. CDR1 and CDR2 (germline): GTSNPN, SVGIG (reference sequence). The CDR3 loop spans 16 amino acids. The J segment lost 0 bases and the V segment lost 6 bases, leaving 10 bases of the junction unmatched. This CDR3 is CACDDRGHSSYNEQFF. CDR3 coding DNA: TGTGCCTGCGACGACAGGGGCCATAGCTCCTACAATGAGCAGTTCTTC.

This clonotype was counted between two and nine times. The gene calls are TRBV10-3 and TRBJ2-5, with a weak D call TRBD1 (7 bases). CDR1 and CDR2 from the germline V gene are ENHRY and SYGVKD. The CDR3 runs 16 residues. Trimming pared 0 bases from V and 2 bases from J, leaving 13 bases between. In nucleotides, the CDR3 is TGTGCCATCAGTGAGTCGGAGACAGGGAGGCAAGAGACCCAGTACTTC. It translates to CAISESETGRQETQYF.

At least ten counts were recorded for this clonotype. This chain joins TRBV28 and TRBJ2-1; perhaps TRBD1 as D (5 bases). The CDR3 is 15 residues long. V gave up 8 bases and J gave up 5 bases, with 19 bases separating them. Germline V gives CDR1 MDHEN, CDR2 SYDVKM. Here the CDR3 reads CASQPRVGPNNEQFF. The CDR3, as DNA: TGTGCCAGCCAGCCCCGGGTGGGGCCGAACAATGAGCAGTTCTTC.

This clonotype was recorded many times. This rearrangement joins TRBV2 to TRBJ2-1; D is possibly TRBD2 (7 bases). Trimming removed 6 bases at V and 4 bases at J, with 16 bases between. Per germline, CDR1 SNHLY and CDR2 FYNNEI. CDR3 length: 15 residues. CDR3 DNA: TGTGCCAGCAGGAGGGGGGGTGGTTTTTACAATGAGCAGTTCTTC. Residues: CASRRGGGFYNEQFF.

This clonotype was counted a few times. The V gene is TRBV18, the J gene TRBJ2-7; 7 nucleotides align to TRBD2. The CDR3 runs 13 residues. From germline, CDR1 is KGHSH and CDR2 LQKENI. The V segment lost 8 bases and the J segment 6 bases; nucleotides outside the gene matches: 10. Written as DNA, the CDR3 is TGTGCCAGCGGCGAGTCTAGCGGAACCGAGCAGTACTTC. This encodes CASGESSGTEQYF.

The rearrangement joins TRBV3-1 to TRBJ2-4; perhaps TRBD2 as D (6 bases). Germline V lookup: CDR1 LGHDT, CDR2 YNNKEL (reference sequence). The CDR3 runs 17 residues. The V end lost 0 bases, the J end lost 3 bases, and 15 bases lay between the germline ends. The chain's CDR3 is CASSQDLGGFGKNIQYF. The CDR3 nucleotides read TGTGCCAGCAGCCAAGATCTTGGAGGGTTTGGCAAAAACATTCAGTACTTC. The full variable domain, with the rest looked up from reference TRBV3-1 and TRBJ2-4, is DTAVSQTPKYLVTQMGNDKSIKCEQNLGHDTMYWYKQDSKKFLKIMFSYNNKELIINETVPNRFSPKSPDKAHLNLHINSLELGDSAVYFCASSQDLGGFGKNIQYFGAGTRLSVL.

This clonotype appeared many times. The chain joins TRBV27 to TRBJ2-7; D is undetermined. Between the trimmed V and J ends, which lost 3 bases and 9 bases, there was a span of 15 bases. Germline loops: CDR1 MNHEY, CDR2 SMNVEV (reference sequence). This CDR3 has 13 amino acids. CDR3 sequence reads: CASSFLSDGVQYF. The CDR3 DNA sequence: TGTGCCAGCAGTTTTTTGAGCGATGGGGTGCAGTACTTC.

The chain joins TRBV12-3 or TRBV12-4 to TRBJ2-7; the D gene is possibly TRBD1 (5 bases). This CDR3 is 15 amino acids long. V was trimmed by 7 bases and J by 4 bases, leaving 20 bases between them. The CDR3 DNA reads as TGTGCCAGCACCTCTTCAGTCCAGGGTGGGTACGAGCAGTACTTC. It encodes CASTSSVQGGYEQYF.

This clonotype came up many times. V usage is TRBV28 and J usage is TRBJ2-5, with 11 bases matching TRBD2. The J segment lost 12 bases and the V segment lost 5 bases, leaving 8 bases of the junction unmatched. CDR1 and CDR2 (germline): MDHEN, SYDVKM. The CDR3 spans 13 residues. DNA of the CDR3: TGTGCCAGCAGTGGGACTAGCGGTTCCGGGGAGTACTTC. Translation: CASSGTSGSGEYF.

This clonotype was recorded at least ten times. The CDR3 nucleotides are TGTGCCAGCTCACCACCTAGGGGATCGGTCCAAGAGACCCAGTACTTC. Protein: CASSPPRGSVQETQYF. This chain connects TRBV18 to TRBJ2-5; D is possibly TRBD1 (5 bases). This CDR3 has 16 amino acids. Per the germline V gene, CDR1 is KGHSH and CDR2 is LQKENI. V was shortened by 0 bases and J by 1 base, with 12 bases between the two germline ends.

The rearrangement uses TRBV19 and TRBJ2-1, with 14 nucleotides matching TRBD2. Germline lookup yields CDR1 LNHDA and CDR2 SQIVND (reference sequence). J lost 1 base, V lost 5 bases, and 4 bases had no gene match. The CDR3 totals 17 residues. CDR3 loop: CASSLGTSGGSYNEQFF. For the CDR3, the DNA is TGTGCCAGTAGTCTTGGGACTAGCGGGGGTTCCTACAATGAGCAGTTCTTC.

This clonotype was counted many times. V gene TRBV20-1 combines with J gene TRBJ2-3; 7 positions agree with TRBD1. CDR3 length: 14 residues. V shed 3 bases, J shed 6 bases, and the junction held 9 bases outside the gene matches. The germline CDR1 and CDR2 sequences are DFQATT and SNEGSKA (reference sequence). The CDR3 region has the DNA TGCAGTGCTAGCAAGGGGGCAATTAAGGATACGCAGTATTTT. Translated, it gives CSASKGAIKDTQYF.

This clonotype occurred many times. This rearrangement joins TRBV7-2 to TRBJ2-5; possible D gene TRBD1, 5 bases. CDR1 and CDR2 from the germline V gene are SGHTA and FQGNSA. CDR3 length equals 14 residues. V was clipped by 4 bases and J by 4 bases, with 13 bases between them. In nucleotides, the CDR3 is TGTGCCAGCAGCTGGGGCGGAATTGCAGAGACCCAGTACTTC. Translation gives CASSWGGIAETQYF.

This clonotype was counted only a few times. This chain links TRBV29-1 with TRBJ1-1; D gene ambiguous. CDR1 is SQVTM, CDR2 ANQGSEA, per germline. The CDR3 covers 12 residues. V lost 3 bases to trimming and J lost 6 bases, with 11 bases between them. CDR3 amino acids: CSVDGWGAEAFF. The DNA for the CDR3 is TGCAGCGTTGACGGGTGGGGAGCTGAAGCTTTCTTT.

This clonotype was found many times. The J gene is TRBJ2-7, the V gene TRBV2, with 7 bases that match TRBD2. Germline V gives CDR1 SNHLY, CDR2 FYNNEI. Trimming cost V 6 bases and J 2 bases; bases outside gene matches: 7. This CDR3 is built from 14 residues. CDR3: CASRLGGIAYEQYF. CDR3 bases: TGTGCCAGCAGACTGGGGGGGATTGCCTACGAGCAGTACTTC. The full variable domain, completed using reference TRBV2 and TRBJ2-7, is EPEVTQTPSHQVTQMGQEVILRCVPISNHLYFYWYRQILGQKVEFLVSFYNNEISEKSEIFDDQFSVERPDGSNFTLKIRSTKLEDSAMYFCASRLGGIAYEQYFGPGTRLTVT.

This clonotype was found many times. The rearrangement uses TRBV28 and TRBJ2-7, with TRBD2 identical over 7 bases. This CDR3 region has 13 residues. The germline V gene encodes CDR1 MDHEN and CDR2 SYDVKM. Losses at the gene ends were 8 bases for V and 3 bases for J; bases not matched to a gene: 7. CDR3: CASSSAGVYEQYF. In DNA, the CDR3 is TGTGCCAGCTCTTCGGCGGGGGTCTACGAGCAGTACTTC.

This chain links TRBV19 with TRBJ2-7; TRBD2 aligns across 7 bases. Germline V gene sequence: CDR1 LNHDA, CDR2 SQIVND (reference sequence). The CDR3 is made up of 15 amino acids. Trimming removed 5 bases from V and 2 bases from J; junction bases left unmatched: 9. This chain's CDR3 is CASSPRAGRAYEQYF. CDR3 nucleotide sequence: TGTGCCAGTAGTCCCCGAGCAGGGAGGGCCTACGAGCAGTACTTC.

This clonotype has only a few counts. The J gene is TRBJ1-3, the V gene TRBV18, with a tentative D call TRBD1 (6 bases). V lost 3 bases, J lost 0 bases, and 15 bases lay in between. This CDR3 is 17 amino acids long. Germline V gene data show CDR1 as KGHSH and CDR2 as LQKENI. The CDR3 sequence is CASSPRTDSFSGNTIYF. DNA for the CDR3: TGTGCCAGCTCACCTAGGACAGACTCTTTCTCTGGAAACACCATATATTTT.

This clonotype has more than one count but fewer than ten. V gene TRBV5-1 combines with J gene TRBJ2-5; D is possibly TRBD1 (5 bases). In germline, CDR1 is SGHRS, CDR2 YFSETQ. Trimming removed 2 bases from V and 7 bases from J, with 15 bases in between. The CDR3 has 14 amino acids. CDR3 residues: CASSLEDRGSTQYF. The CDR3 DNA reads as TGCGCCAGCAGCTTAGAAGACAGAGGATCGACCCAGTACTTC. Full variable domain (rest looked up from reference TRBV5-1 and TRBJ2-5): KAGVTQTPRYLIKTRGQQVTLSCSPISGHRSVSWYQQTPGQGLQFLFEYFSETQRNKGNFPGRFSGRQFSNSRSEMNVSTLELGDSALYLCASSLEDRGSTQYFGPGTRLLVL.

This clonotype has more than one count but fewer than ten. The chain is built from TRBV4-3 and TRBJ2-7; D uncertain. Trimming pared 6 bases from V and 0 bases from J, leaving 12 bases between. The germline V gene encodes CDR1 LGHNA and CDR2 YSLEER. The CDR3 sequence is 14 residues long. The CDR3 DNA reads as TGCGCCAGCAGGGCCCGGACGGACTCCTACGAGCAGTACTTC. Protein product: CASRARTDSYEQYF.

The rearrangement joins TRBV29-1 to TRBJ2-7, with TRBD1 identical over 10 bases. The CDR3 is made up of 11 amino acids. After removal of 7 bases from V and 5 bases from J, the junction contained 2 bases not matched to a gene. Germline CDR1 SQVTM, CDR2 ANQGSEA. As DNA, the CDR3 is TGCAGCGCCGGGACAGGGGACGAGCAGTACTTC. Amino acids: CSAGTGDEQYF.